This T cell receptor beta chain came from a study of post-analysis software for immune sequencing data. Study-level findings and limits: When the samples were clustered directly with F measure, those that had been prepared in the same batch showed strong co-clustering. Five TRBV segments, including TRBV5-6, TRBV5-1 and TRBV20-1, were more frequent in patients than controls. Compared against controls, patients with multiple sclerosis displayed significantly lower normalized Chao1 diversity.

Prepared TCR beta cDNA libraries contained unique molecular identifiers. Input amounts of roughly 0.9 to 10 million T cells were used. These gave around 500,000 cDNA molecules, so each molecule approximated one T cell. In TCRdb, the PCR reads were re-called with MiXCR into one record per CDR3 protein. The sample carries 800,000 to 950,000 distinct CDR3 sequences, approximately 50% recorded once. This clonotype was counted a few times. Its specificity is unknown. J lost 7 bases, V lost 2 bases, and 11 bases had no gene match. The CDR3 is 17 residues long. CDR1 and CDR2 from the germline V gene are MNHEY and SVGAGI.

The rearrangement links TRBV6-5 to TRBJ2-1; 10 bases align to TRBD1. This receptor was taken from a girl aged 10 to 17 with multiple sclerosis. What was sequenced was blood. The CDR3 here is CASSYTLTGQGRNEQFF. The CDR3 nucleotides read TGTGCCAGCAGTTACACTCTAACGGGACAGGGGCGAAATGAGCAGTTCTTC.